The rows below give T cell receptor beta chains drawn from one sample of a study of CD8+ T cells in alopecia areata. The protocol was immunoSEQ multiplex PCR, while the TCRdb copy is restricted to in-frame clones and leaves out a portion. The sample lists roughly 170,000 clones, 50% to 60% occurring once. Sequencing used CD4+ T cells sorted from blood, obtained at week 0. The receptors derive from a human donor with alopecia areata. CDR3s leave out the opening cysteine and the closing phenylalanine or tryptophan. The order of the fields is J gene, V gene, CDR3 protein.

j_gene: TRBJ1-4; v_gene: TRBV7-9; CDR3aa: ASRGTVSEKLF
j_gene: TRBJ2-3; v_gene: TRBV4-1; CDR3aa: ASARRGNPPDTQY
j_gene: TRBJ2-2; v_gene: TRBV30; CDR3aa: AWGEPGAGELF
j_gene: TRBJ2-3; v_gene: TRBV5-6; CDR3aa: ASSLPLTGRITDTQY
j_gene: TRBJ2-5; v_gene: TRBV6-1; CDR3aa: ASRTDQGTQY
j_gene: TRBJ1-1; v_gene: TRBV29-1; CDR3aa: SVAGGWDTEAF
j_gene: TRBJ1-2; v_gene: TRBV6-5; CDR3aa: ASSYGLTGGDGYT
j_gene: TRBJ2-2; v_gene: TRBV12-5; CDR3aa: ASGWSDRNTGELF
j_gene: TRBJ2-1; v_gene: TRBV10-3; CDR3aa: ATTDSSYNEQF
j_gene: TRBJ1-6; v_gene: TRBV7-2; CDR3aa: AEARDSPLH
j_gene: TRBJ1-2; v_gene: TRBV18; CDR3aa: ASSPGTVGSTALYGYT
j_gene: TRBJ1-1; v_gene: TRBV29-1; CDR3aa: SVAGGSEAF
j_gene: TRBJ1-5; v_gene: TRBV15; CDR3aa: ATSRGYQPQH
j_gene: TRBJ1-6; v_gene: TRBV6-1; CDR3aa: ASSEIQGGNSPLH
j_gene: TRBJ2-4; v_gene: TRBV29-1; CDR3aa: SVAGQPANLAKNIQY
j_gene: TRBJ2-6; v_gene: TRBV2; CDR3aa: ASSQTGTGAGANVLT
j_gene: TRBJ1-2; v_gene: TRBV27; CDR3aa: ASSPAGRTYGYT
j_gene: TRBJ2-2; v_gene: TRBV25-1; CDR3aa: ASSEGAGELF
j_gene: TRBJ1-5; v_gene: TRBV2; CDR3aa: ASSEAGINQPQH
j_gene: TRBJ2-7; v_gene: TRBV18; CDR3aa: ASSRETSSYEQY
j_gene: TRBJ1-2; v_gene: TRBV5-1; CDR3aa: ASSLAIDYGYT
j_gene: TRBJ2-6; v_gene: TRBV10-3; CDR3aa: AISESQGAAGANVLT
j_gene: TRBJ2-5; v_gene: TRBV7-7; CDR3aa: ASSLRAGQQETQY
j_gene: TRBJ1-2; v_gene: TRBV11-3; CDR3aa: ASSLETDYGYT
j_gene: TRBJ2-5; v_gene: TRBV29-1; CDR3aa: SVETSGGAYETQY
j_gene: TRBJ1-2; v_gene: TRBV15; CDR3aa: ATSRGTAYGYT
j_gene: TRBJ2-7; v_gene: TRBV14; CDR3aa: ASSRTQGKRYYEQY
j_gene: TRBJ1-1; v_gene: TRBV4-2; CDR3aa: ASSPQGANTEAF
j_gene: TRBJ2-7; v_gene: TRBV6-5; CDR3aa: ASNSRGRIAYEQY
j_gene: TRBJ1-5; v_gene: TRBV27; CDR3aa: ASSPGGSHQPQH
j_gene: TRBJ2-7; v_gene: TRBV19; CDR3aa: ASSIRGPTLEQY
j_gene: TRBJ2-2; v_gene: TRBV29-1; CDR3aa: SVVVTGDGTGELF
j_gene: TRBJ2-5; v_gene: TRBV15; CDR3aa: ATSSKGTEETQY
j_gene: TRBJ2-1; v_gene: TRBV4-2; CDR3aa: ASSQPGTGVNEQF
j_gene: TRBJ2-5; v_gene: TRBV30; CDR3aa: AWARGKQETQY
j_gene: TRBJ2-5; v_gene: TRBV29-1; CDR3aa: SSGQGSYQETQY
j_gene: TRBJ1-5; v_gene: TRBV7-2; CDR3aa: ASSSYNRGDQPQH
j_gene: TRBJ2-1; v_gene: TRBV20-1; CDR3aa: SATRGYEQF
j_gene: TRBJ1-6; v_gene: TRBV14; CDR3aa: ASSPRGAAPLH
j_gene: TRBJ2-2; v_gene: TRBV7-2; CDR3aa: ASNKGGENTGELF